The T cell receptor (beta chain) under discussion was sequenced for a study of PD-L1 blockade in urothelial cancer. Looking at the study overall: Patients commenced atezolizumab in 2014, and it was given at 1,200 mg intravenously every 3 weeks.

Time point reported: pretreatment peripheral blood. The CDR3 consists of 14 residues. V shed 7 bases and J 4 bases; nucleotides not matched to a gene: 8. The germline CDR1 and CDR2 sequences are MNHEY and SMNVEV (reference sequence). The sample holds a few counts of this clone. Antigen specificity is unknown. Libraries were prepared by immunoSEQ multiplex PCR; TCRdb keeps only in-frame clonotypes and omits some of them. The data show tens of thousands of clones, approximately 83% seen once. General study points: Better survival was forecast by a pretreatment blood TCR clonality below the median.

The TCR was taken from a man aged 60 to 69 with urothelial cancer. The source was PBMCs, collected around atezolizumab (anti-PD-L1) treatment. This chain joins TRBV27 and TRBJ1-2, with 8 bases fitting TRBD1. CDR3: CASTSLGTGYGYTF. CDR3 sequence (DNA): TGTGCCAGCACCTCTCTCGGGACAGGCTATGGCTACACCTTC.